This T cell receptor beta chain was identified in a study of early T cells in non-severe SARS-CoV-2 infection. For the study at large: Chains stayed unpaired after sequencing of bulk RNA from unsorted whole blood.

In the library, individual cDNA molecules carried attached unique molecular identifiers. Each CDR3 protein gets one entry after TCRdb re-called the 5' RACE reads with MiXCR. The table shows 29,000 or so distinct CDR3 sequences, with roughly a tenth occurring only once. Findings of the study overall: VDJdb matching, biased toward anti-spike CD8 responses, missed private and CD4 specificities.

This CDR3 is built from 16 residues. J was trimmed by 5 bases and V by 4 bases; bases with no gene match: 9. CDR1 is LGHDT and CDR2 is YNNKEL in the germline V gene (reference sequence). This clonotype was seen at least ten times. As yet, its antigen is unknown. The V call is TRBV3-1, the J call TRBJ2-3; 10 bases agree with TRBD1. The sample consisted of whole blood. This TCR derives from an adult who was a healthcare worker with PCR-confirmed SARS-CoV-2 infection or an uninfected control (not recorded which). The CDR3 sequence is CASSPTLDRGLDTQYF. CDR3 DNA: TGTGCCAGCAGCCCCACCCTGGACAGGGGGTTAGATACGCAGTATTTT.